Following are 20 T cell receptor beta chains from one sample sequenced in a study of vaccination and CD4 T cells after COVID-19. Sequenced with the Oncomine TCR Beta short-read assay was DNA taken from cultured CD4+ T cells. One entry per CDR3 protein, called by TCRdb with MiXCR from the PCR reads. The sample contains over 10,000 distinct CDR3 sequences, under 75% of which appear only once. This sample's treatment: approximately 9-day PBMC culture with coronavirus spike peptide pools or control peptides (ViraFEST assay). These TCRs' antigens remain unknown. Sequenced input: CD4+ T cells from blood, cultured in vitro. The origin of the receptors is a human donor who had recovered from COVID-19.

The chain combines TRBV5-1 with TRBJ2-5; D tentatively fits TRBD1 or TRBD2 (6 bases each). This CDR3 is built from 14 residues. Trimming took 2 bases from V and 7 from J, leaving 15 bases between them. Germline loops: CDR1 SGHRS, CDR2 YFSETQ. CDR3 sequence: CASSFEGDGGTQYF. The CDR3 DNA sequence: TGCGCCAGCAGCTTTGAGGGGGACGGGGGGACCCAGTACTTC.

This clonotype came up a few times. This chain uses TRBV6-2 or TRBV6-3 with TRBJ1-2; D is undetermined. The length of the CDR3 is 12 residues. Germline CDR1 MNHEY, CDR2 SVGEGT. V was clipped by 6 bases and J by 4 bases, with 9 bases between them. CDR3 nucleotide sequence: TGTGCCAGCAGCCGGGATTTCTATGGCTACACCTTC. Translated, it gives CASSRDFYGYTF.

This clonotype has just one count. The CDR3 coding sequence is TGTGCCATCAGTGAGTCGTATGCGACCCAGTACTTC. This translates into CAISESYATQYF. The V gene is TRBV10-3, the J gene TRBJ2-5; D gene ambiguous. Trimming stripped 0 bases from V and 7 bases from J, with 6 bases between. CDR3 length: 12 amino acids. Germline values: CDR1 ENHRY, CDR2 SYGVKD.

This chain uses TRBV11-3 with TRBJ2-1; TRBD2 agrees at 8 bases. V lost 0 bases to trimming and J lost 7 bases; unmatched junction nucleotides: 11. Germline V gene lookup returns CDR1 SGHNT and CDR2 YENEEA. The CDR3 sequence is 17 residues long. The CDR3 sequence: CASSLDRVSGIGNEQFF. CDR3 DNA sequence: TGTGCCAGCAGCTTAGATCGGGTTAGCGGGATAGGGAATGAGCAGTTCTTC.

This clonotype occurred a few times. A read error may produce the germline difference seen at one junction end. The V and J genes are TRBV11-2 and TRBJ1-5; D is uncertain. Per the germline V gene, CDR1 is SGHAT and CDR2 is FQNNGV. This CDR3 spans 14 amino acids. The CDR3 DNA sequence: TGTGCCAGCAGCGTAGAGCCAGAGAATCAGCCCCAGCATTTT. Its protein is CASSVEPENQPQHF.

This sequence joins TRBV30 and TRBJ1-1, with 8 bases fitting TRBD1. This CDR3 region has 14 residues. After removal of 3 bases from V and 4 bases from J, the junction contained 7 bases not matched to a gene. Germline V gene sequence: CDR1 GTSNPN, CDR2 SVGIG (reference sequence). The CDR3 protein is CAWRTGVRVTEAFF. In DNA form, the CDR3 reads TGTGCCTGGAGGACAGGGGTGAGAGTCACTGAAGCTTTCTTT.

The rearrangement joins TRBV4-2 to TRBJ1-2, with 10 nucleotides matching TRBD1. Germline values: CDR1 LGHNA, CDR2 YNFKEQ. V lost 0 bases to trimming and J lost 0 bases; unmatched junction nucleotides: 7. The CDR3 covers 18 residues. The CDR3 DNA reads as TGTGCCAGCAGCCAAGATCTGGGACAGGGGACCGCTAACTATGGCTACACCTTC. As protein: CASSQDLGQGTANYGYTF.

This chain links TRBV27 with TRBJ2-2, with D possibly being TRBD2 (5 bases). Germline assignment: CDR1 MNHEY and CDR2 SMNVEV (reference sequence). The CDR3 is 13 residues long. Deletions cut 6 bases from V and 1 base from J, with 6 bases between. The CDR3 DNA is TGTGCCAGCAGCGGGGTGAACACCGGGGAGCTGTTTTTT. Its translation: CASSGVNTGELFF.

There are a few counts of this clonotype. The rearrangement uses TRBV5-1 and TRBJ2-1; 11 nucleotides align to TRBD2. The J segment lost 2 bases and the V segment lost 4 bases, leaving 5 bases of the junction unmatched. The germline gives CDR1 SGHRS, CDR2 YFSETQ. The CDR3 runs 16 residues. The CDR3 DNA sequence: TGCGCCAGCAGCCCGGGACTAGCGGAGACCTACAATGAGCAGTTCTTC. It encodes CASSPGLAETYNEQFF. The full variable domain, with the rest looked up from reference TRBV5-1 and TRBJ2-1, is KAGVTQTPRYLIKTRGQQVTLSCSPISGHRSVSWYQQTPGQGLQFLFEYFSETQRNKGNFPGRFSGRQFSNSRSEMNVSTLELGDSALYLCASSPGLAETYNEQFFGPGTRLTVL.

The rearrangement joins TRBV24-1 to TRBJ2-2; 7 nucleotides align to TRBD1. This CDR3 comprises 15 residues. Germline-derived CDR1 and CDR2 are KGHDR and SFDVKD. Germline trimming cut 2 bases from V and 14 bases from J; bases unmatched to any gene: 13. The CDR3 DNA sequence: TGTGCCACCAGTGATTCCCCCCAGACAGGGAGTAGTCTGTTTTTT. This translates into CATSDSPQTGSSLFF.

This chain joins TRBV12-3 or TRBV12-4 and TRBJ1-1, with D possibly matching TRBD1 (5 bases). This CDR3 has 14 amino acids. Trimming left V 5 bases short and J 1 base short, with 11 bases between. The CDR3: CASSQRGGNTEAFF. CDR3 bases: TGTGCCAGCAGTCAACGGGGGGGGAACACTGAAGCTTTCTTT.

The rearrangement links TRBV3-1 to TRBJ2-7, with D possibly matching TRBD1 (5 bases). Trimming shortened V by 1 base and J by 0 bases, and 13 bases separated the two germline ends. Germline V gene lookup returns CDR1 LGHDT and CDR2 YNNKEL (reference sequence). The CDR3 is made up of 16 amino acids. CDR3 loop: CASSQGYRPSSYEQYF. CDR3 coding DNA: TGTGCCAGCAGCCAAGGCTACAGGCCCAGCTCCTACGAGCAGTACTTC.

The gene calls are TRBV20-1 and TRBJ2-3; TRBD2 matches at 10 bases. Losses at the gene ends were 3 bases for V and 1 base for J; bases not matched to a gene: 7. Germline V gene lookup returns CDR1 DFQATT and CDR2 SNEGSKA (reference sequence). The CDR3 consists of 16 residues. The CDR3 nucleotides are TGCAGTGCTAGCCGATGGGGGACTAGCGGCACAGATACGCAGTATTTT. Translation gives CSASRWGTSGTDTQYF.

The V call is TRBV27, the J call TRBJ1-2; 9 bases agree with TRBD1. Germline V lookup: CDR1 MNHEY, CDR2 SMNVEV (reference sequence). V gave up 4 bases and J gave up 8 bases; unmatched junction bases: 5. This CDR3 spans 13 amino acids. DNA for the CDR3: TGTGCCAGCAGTTACCGGACAGGGGAGGGCTACACCTTC. This gives the protein CASSYRTGEGYTF.

The chain joins TRBV7-2 to TRBJ1-1; D possibly corresponds to TRBD1 (5 bases). The CDR3 is made up of 14 amino acids. The V gene's germline CDR1 is SGHTA and CDR2 FQGNSA. V was pared by 0 bases and J by 4 bases, with 9 bases between. DNA for the CDR3: TGTGCCAGCAGCTTAGCCACAGGAGGCACTGAAGCTTTCTTT. This codes for CASSLATGGTEAFF.

The CDR3: CASSLPGRTYGYTF. Here the CDR3 DNA reads TGTGCCAGCAGTCTCCCCGGCAGGACCTATGGCTACACCTTC. The gene calls are TRBV12-3 or TRBV12-4 and TRBJ1-2; the D is unclear. V lost 5 bases to trimming and J lost 4 bases, with 14 bases between them. CDR3 length equals 14 residues.

In its sample, this clonotype was seen once. A junction end diverges from the germline sequence, so it may reflect a read error. The J gene is TRBJ1-1, the V gene TRBV5-1; D unclear. Looked up from germline, CDR1 is SGHRS and CDR2 is YFSETQ. The CDR3 has 14 amino acids. The CDR3 nucleotides are TGCGCCAGCAGCTTGGACCGGGAAATGGCTGAAGTTTTCTTT. Its translation: CASSLDREMAEVFF.

Only one count was recorded for this clonotype. The chain is built from TRBV11-2 and TRBJ2-2; D is undetermined. Trimming took off 7 bases at V and 5 bases at J, with 11 bases between the two ends. Germline V CDR1 and CDR2: SGHAT, FQNNGV. CDR3 size: 13 residues. DNA of the CDR3: TGTGCCAGCAAAAGGGCCGGAACCGGGGAGCTGTTTTTT. It specifies CASKRAGTGELFF.

V is TRBV4-1 and J is TRBJ1-5; D gene unclear. The CDR3 extends over 13 amino acids. The germline gives CDR1 MGHRA, CDR2 YSYEKL. V was cut by 0 bases and J by 5 bases, with 5 bases left in between. CDR3 in amino acids: CASSQEADQPQHF. CDR3 coding DNA: TGCGCCAGCAGCCAAGAGGCAGATCAGCCCCAGCATTTT.

The genes are TRBV10-3 and TRBJ2-3; 9 positions agree with TRBD1. CDR1 and CDR2 from the germline V gene are ENHRY and SYGVKD. The CDR3 has 17 residues. V gave up 7 bases and J gave up 0 bases; unmatched junction bases: 11. The CDR3: CAITSATGGLSTDTQYF. The CDR3 region has the DNA TGTGCCATCACCTCCGCGACAGGGGGGTTAAGCACAGATACGCAGTATTTT.